This T cell receptor (beta chain) stems from a study of shared clonotypes between healthy human individuals (dated by TCRdb to 2020 to 2022). In terms of the full investigation: The cohort included three men and a couple of women between 18 and 49 years of age. Leukapheresis yielded between about 0.94 and 10 billion PBMCs per donor. Blood TCR repertoires of roughly 5 healthy adults were deeply sequenced to estimate repertoire size and the extent of clonotype sharing between individuals. For each donor, three plates each were used for CD4 naive and CD4 memory, two plates were used for CD8 naive, and one plate was used for CD8 memory. To increase sequencing depth and limit assay-specific biases, TCR repertoire library preparation and sequencing were carried out by different laboratories using diverse techniques.

The CDR1 and CDR2 encoded by the germline V gene (reference sequence) are SGHNT and YYREEE. A distance of 18 bases separates the germline ends of V and J, which lose 5 bases and 3 bases respectively. The CDR3 runs 15 amino acids, cysteine and phenylalanine included. The sequence is cut down to CDR3 DNA, 45 bases in frame from base 1. Study-wide conclusions, independent of this receptor: Because the study included only a small number of donors, the genetic and exposure-history diversity represented was limited. About 4.5% of naive CD4, 3.5% of naive CD8, roughly 2.4% of memory CD4, and less than 0.45% of memory CD8 clonotypes were shared across a few donors. Larger estimated clonotype richness was generally found for naive subsets than for memory subsets. Only blood was sampled, and tissue TCR repertoires likely differ from those in blood. Rarefaction of sorted-subset datasets indicated incomplete sequencing despite the large sequencing depth. Higher generation probabilities were observed for clonotypes shared by all four sorted-subset donors than for non-shared clonotypes. Pairwise subsampling led to the expectation that sequencing depth would affect the degree of clonotype sharing among donors.

Regarding this clone: Its antigen remains undetermined. Base quality data are lacking; no much larger clone is found one base away.

TCR CDR3 regions were amplified from genomic DNA by multiplex PCR using the deep immunoSEQ assay. For each cell subset, the extracted genomic DNA was distributed evenly across all wells of several immunoSEQ 96-well plates, and each plate served as one replicate. For sorted subsets, approximately 190 ng genomic DNA, equal to some 28,000 T cell genomes, was loaded into each replicate PCR. Purified libraries were measured with a Qubit 3.0 fluorometer, size-checked on a Bioanalyzer 2100, and measured again with the KAPA Library Quantification kit. Every immunoSEQ 96-well plate was sequenced on a separate single-read 150-cycle Illumina NextSeq 550 flow cell. Per the original workflow: The immunoSEQ output contained only junctional sequences without quality scores, so filtering could not match that applied to full-length reads. To assign V/J genes and CDR3, sequences were annotated using PyIR, a Python wrapper for IgBLAST v1.9, with IMGT germline references. Reads were filtered out if the reads had weak V/J assignments (E-value above 1e-6), no CDR3, stop codons, out-of-frame junctions, or ambiguous translated residues. A V3J clonotype was defined by an identical inferred V gene, J gene, and CDR3 amino acid sequence. Percentage overlap between repertoires was computed as shared unique clonotypes divided by the size of the smaller repertoire. RTK rarefaction, the Chao1 estimator, and Recon v2.1 estimates of unobserved clonotypes were used to assess repertoire richness. Generation probabilities were computed with OLGA for all TCRbeta clonotypes obtained by the gDNA method from a few donors. TCRdb took this table from immuneACCESS and kept in-frame rearrangements with V and J called. Such tables lack part of the clones; where checked against another copy, unresolved V genes explain under half of the gap, and the rest is unexplained. That table gives V, J and clone size, and the DNA gave D and trimming. The sample contains approximately 2.3 million clones, 85% to 95% of them found a single time. The ten largest make up approximately 0.4% of the sample.

Healthy HIV-negative adults with no recently reported acute infections or vaccinations were included as donors. Every donor was a Caucasian adult residing in Nashville, Tennessee, USA. Magnetic negative selection was used to enrich CD4+ T cells, after which naive cells were positively selected on CD45RA and the negative fraction became the memory subset. Blood was collected by leukapheresis, and PBMCs were isolated by Ficoll-Histopaque density gradient centrifugation and then cryopreserved in liquid nitrogen vapor phase. Analytical flow cytometry was used to check the purity and quantity of each magnetically sorted T cell population. Genomic DNA was isolated from each sorted fraction and quantified by UV absorbance on a Nanodrop 2000c.

The material sequenced was naive CD4+ T cells from PBMCs. Taken with the paper, the label for cell subset or site translates to: CD45RA+ positively selected. Recombination linked TRBV5-4 to TRBJ2-7; TRBD1 could be the D gene, as 6 bases match. The clonotype was recovered from a man in his late teens or twenties in good health. Some clones in this sample may be carry-over from other donors' samples. For the CDR3, the sequence is CASRLSPGTIYEQYF. The DNA reads as follows: TGTGCCAGCAGGCTTAGCCCGGGGACAATCTACGAGCAGTACTTC.